The T cell receptor (beta chain) under discussion was sequenced for a study of T cell repertoires in cytomegalovirus infection. This CDR3 has 13 amino acids. V was pared by 3 bases and J by 1 base, with 6 bases between. In germline, CDR1 is MNHEY, CDR2 SVGAGI. TCRdb reprocessed the reads via MiXCR and lists one record per CDR3 protein. The sample records fewer than 1,000,000 distinct CDR3 sequences, approximately 30% being singletons. In the case of this clonotype: The antigen is undetermined.

The rearrangement uses TRBV6-5 and TRBJ2-5; no clear D. This specimen consisted of cultured CD8+ T cells from PBMCs, obtained from culture after CMV antigen stimulation. This TCR came from a human donor in good health (CMV status not recorded). Some clones in this sample may be carry-over from other donors' samples. The CDR3, as DNA: TGTGCCAGCAGTTATACAGTCCAAGAGACCCAGTACTTC. It translates to CASSYTVQETQYF.